A selection of T cell receptor beta chains follows, all from one sample in a study of cytomegalovirus exposure and HLA in healthy donors. TCRdb's copy holds only in-frame clones and misses some; the assay was immunoSEQ multiplex PCR. Seen here are about 160,000 clones, 82% observed once, and the top ten hold about 1.6%. The sequenced sample consisted of PBMCs. The source is a girl aged 10 to 17 in good health and CMV-seropositive. The CDR3 runs from the conserved cysteine through the conserved F or W. A D gene is named only where the DNA matches it firmly. Clone size is not always given. Where it is, it says once, few, many or a class for expanded clones.

v_gene: TRBV28; j_gene: TRBJ1-5; d_gene: TRBD1; abundance: few; CDR3nt: TGTGCCAGCAGTCTTACCGGGACAGGTGCCCAGCCCCAGCATTTT; CDR3aa: CASSLTGTGAQPQHF
v_gene: TRBV19; j_gene: TRBJ1-2; d_gene: -; abundance: -; CDR3nt: TGTGCCAGTAGTCGGGGTAACTATGGCTACACCTTC; CDR3aa: CASSRGNYGYTF
v_gene: TRBV4-3; j_gene: TRBJ2-5; d_gene: TRBD2; abundance: -; CDR3nt: TGCGCCAGCAGCCAAGCGTTCGGCGGGGGGGAGACCCAGTACTTC; CDR3aa: CASSQAFGGGETQYF
v_gene: TRBV6-1; j_gene: TRBJ1-1; d_gene: -; abundance: few; CDR3nt: TGTGCCAGCAGTGAGGGGCTTCGCACTGAAGCTTTCTTT; CDR3aa: CASSEGLRTEAFF
v_gene: TRBV6-5; j_gene: TRBJ2-1; d_gene: -; abundance: -; CDR3nt: TGTGCCAGCAGTTACTCAGGGGGAGGGGGAAATGAGCAGTTCTTC; CDR3aa: CASSYSGGGGNEQFF
v_gene: TRBV7-2; j_gene: TRBJ2-1; d_gene: TRBD2; abundance: -; CDR3nt: TGTGCCAGCAGCTCTAGCGGGACTCTCAATGAGCAGTTCTTC; CDR3aa: CASSSSGTLNEQFF
v_gene: TRBV7-3; j_gene: TRBJ2-1; d_gene: -; abundance: -; CDR3nt: TGTGCCAGCAGCTTACTGCGGAGCTCCTACAATGAGCAGTTCTTC; CDR3aa: CASSLLRSSYNEQFF
v_gene: TRBV7-2; j_gene: TRBJ2-3; d_gene: TRBD2; abundance: -; CDR3nt: TGTGCCAGCAGCTTAAGATCCGGGGGGGTCACAGATACGCAGTATTTT; CDR3aa: CASSLRSGGVTDTQYF
v_gene: TRBV7-2; j_gene: TRBJ2-2; d_gene: -; abundance: -; CDR3nt: TGTGCCAGCACCCTAGCCCGGGGTCTAAGCGGGGAGCTGTTTTTT; CDR3aa: CASTLARGLSGELFF
v_gene: TRBV28; j_gene: TRBJ2-5; d_gene: -; abundance: -; CDR3nt: TGTGCCAGCACCAAGAACCTAGGGGACTTGGGGGCCCAGTACTTC; CDR3aa: CASTKNLGDLGAQYF
v_gene: TRBV7-2; j_gene: TRBJ2-7; d_gene: TRBD1; abundance: -; CDR3nt: TGTGCCAGCAGCTCGGACAGGGGGAACTACGAGCAGTACTTC; CDR3aa: CASSSDRGNYEQYF
v_gene: TRBV6-4; j_gene: TRBJ2-3; d_gene: -; abundance: -; CDR3nt: TGTGCCAGCAGTAGCCTTTCGTCAGATACGCAGTATTTT; CDR3aa: CASSSLSSDTQYF
v_gene: TRBV4-2; j_gene: TRBJ2-1; d_gene: TRBD2; abundance: few; CDR3nt: TGTGCCAGCAGCCAAGCTCGAGCGGGGGGGTTCGATGAGCAGTTCTTC; CDR3aa: CASSQARAGGFDEQFF
v_gene: TRBV27; j_gene: TRBJ2-5; d_gene: -; abundance: -; CDR3nt: TGTGCCAGCAGTTCGACAGTGTACCAAGAGACCCAGTACTTC; CDR3aa: CASSSTVYQETQYF
v_gene: TRBV4-3; j_gene: TRBJ2-3; d_gene: TRBD2; abundance: -; CDR3nt: TGCGCCAGCAGCCCCAAGGGAGGGCGTACGACAGATACGCAGTATTTT; CDR3aa: CASSPKGGRTTDTQYF
v_gene: TRBV7-6; j_gene: TRBJ2-3; d_gene: -; abundance: -; CDR3nt: TGTGCCAGCAGCTTAGTGGGCAGCACAGATACGCAGTATTTT; CDR3aa: CASSLVGSTDTQYF
v_gene: TRBV2; j_gene: TRBJ2-1; d_gene: -; abundance: -; CDR3nt: TGTGCCAGCGGGGGCAGGGGCTATGAGCAGTTCTTC; CDR3aa: CASGGRGYEQFF
v_gene: TRBV6-5; j_gene: TRBJ1-2; d_gene: -; abundance: -; CDR3nt: TGTGCCAGCAGGCAGAACTATGGCTACACCTTC; CDR3aa: CASRQNYGYTF
v_gene: TRBV9; j_gene: TRBJ1-1; d_gene: -; abundance: once; CDR3nt: TGTGCCAGCAGCGTAGGGCCGAACACTGAAGCTTTCTTT; CDR3aa: CASSVGPNTEAFF
v_gene: TRBV9; j_gene: TRBJ2-7; d_gene: -; abundance: -; CDR3nt: TGTGCCAGCAGCGTAGCTCCTTGGAGCTACGAGCAGTACTTC; CDR3aa: CASSVAPWSYEQYF
v_gene: TRBV27; j_gene: TRBJ2-1; d_gene: TRBD1; abundance: -; CDR3nt: TGTGCCAGCAGCACCAGGGTATGGGACAGGGCACCTTACAATGAGCAGTTCTTC; CDR3aa: CASSTRVWDRAPYNEQFF
v_gene: TRBV18; j_gene: TRBJ1-3; d_gene: -; abundance: -; CDR3nt: TGTGCCAGCTCACCACCGTCCAGGAGGGACACCATATATTTT; CDR3aa: CASSPPSRRDTIYF
v_gene: TRBV11-3; j_gene: TRBJ2-4; d_gene: TRBD2; abundance: -; CDR3nt: TGTGCCAGCAGCGGCGGGGGGGCTAGAAACATTCAGTACTTC; CDR3aa: CASSGGGARNIQYF
v_gene: TRBV11-3; j_gene: TRBJ2-7; d_gene: -; abundance: -; CDR3nt: TGTGCCAGCAGCGCGAGGCGGGACTCCTTCTGGGACGAGCAGTACTTC; CDR3aa: CASSARRDSFWDEQYF
v_gene: TRBV5-1; j_gene: TRBJ2-1; d_gene: TRBD1; abundance: -; CDR3nt: TGCGCCAGCAGCTGGACAGGGAATGAGCAGTTCTTC; CDR3aa: CASSWTGNEQFF
v_gene: TRBV5-4; j_gene: TRBJ2-7; d_gene: TRBD2; abundance: -; CDR3nt: TGTGCCAGCAGCTTGGTGGGGGAGGGCCAGGACGAGCAGTACTTC; CDR3aa: CASSLVGEGQDEQYF
v_gene: TRBV11-3; j_gene: TRBJ2-3; d_gene: -; abundance: -; CDR3nt: TGTGCCAGCAGCCCACGACTGGTAGATACGCAGTATTTT; CDR3aa: CASSPRLVDTQYF
v_gene: TRBV10-3; j_gene: TRBJ2-5; d_gene: -; abundance: -; CDR3nt: TGTGCCATCAGGGGAGGGGGGGCCGGAGAGACCCAGTACTTC; CDR3aa: CAIRGGGAGETQYF
v_gene: TRBV5-4; j_gene: TRBJ2-7; d_gene: TRBD1; abundance: -; CDR3nt: TGTGCCAGCAGCTGGAGGACAGGGGTGGAGGACGAGCAGTACTTC; CDR3aa: CASSWRTGVEDEQYF
v_gene: TRBV7-9; j_gene: TRBJ2-2; d_gene: -; abundance: -; CDR3nt: TGTGCCAGCAGCGCAAACCCGGGGAACACCGGGGAGCTGTTTTTT; CDR3aa: CASSANPGNTGELFF
v_gene: TRBV5-4; j_gene: TRBJ2-1; d_gene: -; abundance: -; CDR3nt: TGTGCCAGCAGCTTGGACCTTGGACGGGGAAAGGGCTACAATGAGCAGTTCTTC; CDR3aa: CASSLDLGRGKGYNEQFF
v_gene: TRBV29-1; j_gene: TRBJ1-1; d_gene: TRBD1; abundance: -; CDR3nt: TGCAGCGTTCGACAGGGGAGGACTGAAGCTTTCTTT; CDR3aa: CSVRQGRTEAFF
v_gene: TRBV19; j_gene: TRBJ2-2; d_gene: TRBD1; abundance: -; CDR3nt: TGTGCCAGTAGTTGGGGACAGCCAACCGGGGAGCTGTTTTTT; CDR3aa: CASSWGQPTGELFF
v_gene: TRBV28; j_gene: TRBJ1-5; d_gene: -; abundance: -; CDR3nt: TGTGCCAGCAGCTATTCAAGGGGACAGCCCCAGCATTTT; CDR3aa: CASSYSRGQPQHF
v_gene: TRBV7-3; j_gene: TRBJ1-1; d_gene: -; abundance: -; CDR3nt: TGTGCCAGCAGCTTCGCCCGCGGCACTGAAGCTTTCTTT; CDR3aa: CASSFARGTEAFF
v_gene: TRBV19; j_gene: TRBJ2-1; d_gene: TRBD1; abundance: -; CDR3nt: TGTGCCAGTAGTAAAACCGGGACAGGTAGGGGGGTAGGGGAGCAGTTCTTC; CDR3aa: CASSKTGTGRGVGEQFF
v_gene: TRBV5-1; j_gene: TRBJ2-7; d_gene: -; abundance: -; CDR3nt: TGCGCCAGCAGCCCGGGACTCCTCGGGGTCCACGAGCAGTACTTC; CDR3aa: CASSPGLLGVHEQYF
v_gene: TRBV4-3; j_gene: TRBJ1-1; d_gene: -; abundance: -; CDR3nt: TGCGCCAGCAGCCCTAACAGGGCCGGAGACACTGAAGCTTTCTTT; CDR3aa: CASSPNRAGDTEAFF
v_gene: TRBV10-3; j_gene: TRBJ1-5; d_gene: TRBD1; abundance: -; CDR3nt: TGTGCCACCCGTGGACAGGGGGCCGTCAGCAATCAGCCCCAGCATTTT; CDR3aa: CATRGQGAVSNQPQHF
v_gene: TRBV18; j_gene: TRBJ2-3; d_gene: -; abundance: -; CDR3nt: TGTGCCAGCTCACCAGGCACCACAGATACGCAGTATTTT; CDR3aa: CASSPGTTDTQYF
v_gene: TRBV5-4; j_gene: TRBJ2-5; d_gene: -; abundance: -; CDR3nt: TGTGCCAGCACCCCGGGTCCCTTTTCCCAAGAGACCCAGTACTTC; CDR3aa: CASTPGPFSQETQYF
v_gene: TRBV29-1; j_gene: TRBJ2-1; d_gene: -; abundance: -; CDR3nt: TGCAGCGACAGGACAGACTACAATGAGCAGTTCTTC; CDR3aa: CSDRTDYNEQFF
v_gene: TRBV5-1; j_gene: TRBJ2-5; d_gene: TRBD2; abundance: -; CDR3nt: TGCGCCAGCAGCTTGGCCGGGACTAGCGGGCAAGAGACCCAGTACTTC; CDR3aa: CASSLAGTSGQETQYF
v_gene: TRBV10-2; j_gene: TRBJ2-5; d_gene: -; abundance: once; CDR3nt: TGCGCCAGCAGTGAGCCCTACGGCGGGGAGACCCAGTACTTC; CDR3aa: CASSEPYGGETQYF
v_gene: TRBV6-5; j_gene: TRBJ1-5; d_gene: -; abundance: once; CDR3nt: TGTGCCAGCAGTTCTCTTTCGGACAGTAATCAGCCCCAGCATTTT; CDR3aa: CASSSLSDSNQPQHF
v_gene: TRBV4-1; j_gene: TRBJ2-1; d_gene: TRBD2; abundance: -; CDR3nt: TGCGCCAGCAGCCAAGATCCTAGCGGCCCATACAATGAGCAGTTCTTC; CDR3aa: CASSQDPSGPYNEQFF
v_gene: TRBV27; j_gene: TRBJ2-7; d_gene: -; abundance: -; CDR3nt: TGTGCCAGCAGTTTGGTGCAGGGTACCTACGAGCAGTACTTC; CDR3aa: CASSLVQGTYEQYF
v_gene: TRBV4-1; j_gene: TRBJ2-3; d_gene: -; abundance: once; CDR3nt: TGCGCCAGCAGCCAAAGCTCGGTGGCAGATACGCAGTATTTT; CDR3aa: CASSQSSVADTQYF
v_gene: TRBV18; j_gene: TRBJ2-7; d_gene: TRBD1; abundance: -; CDR3nt: TGTGCCAGCTCACAACTTGCTGTGATGACCGGGACAGGCGCCTACGAGCAGTACTTC; CDR3aa: CASSQLAVMTGTGAYEQYF
v_gene: TRBV9; j_gene: TRBJ2-3; d_gene: TRBD1; abundance: few; CDR3nt: TGTGCCAGCAGCCGGTCGGGACAGGGGGTGCAAGATACGCAGTATTTT; CDR3aa: CASSRSGQGVQDTQYF
v_gene: TRBV4-3; j_gene: TRBJ2-1; d_gene: TRBD2; abundance: -; CDR3nt: TGCGCCAGCAGCCCCCTCCCCCTAGCGGGGGGGCTCTACAATGAGCAGTTCTTC; CDR3aa: CASSPLPLAGGLYNEQFF
v_gene: TRBV9; j_gene: TRBJ1-1; d_gene: -; abundance: once; CDR3nt: TGTGCCAGCAGCGCTAATACTGGCGGGGGGAGGATGACGGCTTTCTTT; CDR3aa: CASSANTGGGRMTAFF
v_gene: TRBV6-5; j_gene: TRBJ1-5; d_gene: -; abundance: -; CDR3nt: TGTGCCAGCAGTTACTCGGGCGGGGACCAGCCCCAGCATTTT; CDR3aa: CASSYSGGDQPQHF
v_gene: TRBV7-8; j_gene: TRBJ1-1; d_gene: TRBD1; abundance: -; CDR3nt: TGTGCCAGCAGCTTAGGGAGGGGGCGTCAGAAGCCCATGAACACTGAAGCTTTCTTT; CDR3aa: CASSLGRGRQKPMNTEAFF
v_gene: TRBV5-1; j_gene: TRBJ2-7; d_gene: TRBD1; abundance: -; CDR3nt: TGCGCCAGCAGCTTGAATACAGGGGGCGACGAGCAGTACTTC; CDR3aa: CASSLNTGGDEQYF